These T cell receptor beta chains were read from a single sample in a study of blood T cell repertoires in COVID-19. The table came from immunoSEQ multiplex PCR; TCRdb's copy has only in-frame clones and leaves some out. The data contain 200,000 to 300,000 clones, approximately 89% of them singletons. Sample: peripheral blood. These receptors all come from a middle-aged man who had recovered from COVID-19. Each CDR3 is given with its conserved first and last residue. The D gene is left open where the match is weak. Size is stated for part of the rows, as once, few or many counts, or as a class when the clone is expanded.

D gene,clone size,V gene,J gene,CDR3 DNA,CDR3 protein
-,-,TRBV12-3/TRBV12-4,TRBJ1-3,TGTGCCAGCAGTTTAGCACAGGGAAACACCATATATTTT,CASSLAQGNTIYF
-,-,TRBV4-3,TRBJ1-1,TGCGCCAGCAGCCAAAGGAGAGGAGTGAACACTGAAGCTTTCTTT,CASSQRRGVNTEAFF
TRBD1,-,TRBV3-1/TRBV3-2,TRBJ1-1,TGTGCCAGCAGCCAAGATCGGGGACAGGGAACTTTGAACACTGAAGCTTTCTTT,CASSQDRGQGTLNTEAFF
-,-,TRBV3-1/TRBV3-2,TRBJ2-7,TGTGCCAGCAGCCAAGATCCAGGGAGGACTTACGAGCAGTACTTC,CASSQDPGRTYEQYF
-,-,TRBV11-3,TRBJ2-1,TGTGCCAGCAGCTTAAGTCTGGGCTTCTTC,CASSLSLGFF
TRBD2,-,TRBV9,TRBJ2-3,TGTGCCAGCAGCAGAACTAGCGAACTTAGCACAGATACGCAGTATTTT,CASSRTSELSTDTQYF
TRBD2,-,TRBV2,TRBJ2-1,TGTGCCAGCAGTGAGTCCCGGGACTACTACAATGAGCAGTTCTTC,CASSESRDYYNEQFF
TRBD2,-,TRBV18,TRBJ2-1,TGTGCCAGCTCACCTCCTCGACTAGCGGGAGTGATTGGTGAGCAGTTCTTC,CASSPPRLAGVIGEQFF
TRBD1,-,TRBV10-2,TRBJ1-6,TGCGCCAGCACCAGGACAGGGAATAATTCACCCCTCCACTTT,CASTRTGNNSPLHF
-,-,TRBV2,TRBJ2-3,TGTGCCACCTTATTAACAGGGTTGAATGCGGCCTATACGCAGTATTTT,CATLLTGLNAAYTQYF
TRBD2,-,TRBV18,TRBJ2-1,TGTGCCAGCCCTTTTATGGGAGGGAGCTACAATGAGCAGTTCTTC,CASPFMGGSYNEQFF
TRBD1,-,TRBV6-5,TRBJ1-2,TGTGCCAGCAGCCGGACAGGGTTAGGCTATGGCTACACCTTC,CASSRTGLGYGYTF
-,-,TRBV20-1,TRBJ2-3,TGCAGTGCTAGCTACACAGATACGCAGTATTTT,CSASYTDTQYF
-,-,TRBV6-6,TRBJ2-7,TGTGCCAGCAGCCTGGGGGGTTTCGAGCAGTACTTC,CASSLGGFEQYF
-,-,TRBV10-1,TRBJ2-5,TGCGCCAGCAGTGAGTCCCGGTACCAAGAGACCCAGTACTTC,CASSESRYQETQYF
TRBD2,-,TRBV5-6,TRBJ2-1,TGTGCCAGCAGCTTGGAGGAACTAGCGGGGGGGCCCAATGAGCAGTTCTTC,CASSLEELAGGPNEQFF
-,-,TRBV30,TRBJ2-7,TGTGCCTGGAGCGGAGGGGTTTCTACCTACGAGCAGTACTTC,CAWSGGVSTYEQYF
TRBD1,-,TRBV6-5,TRBJ1-4,TGTGCCAGCAGTTACTCGACAGGGGACGAAAAACTGTTTTTT,CASSYSTGDEKLFF
-,-,TRBV18,TRBJ2-3,TGTGCCAGCTCACCACGGCCTTCCACAGATACGCAGTATTTT,CASSPRPSTDTQYF
-,-,TRBV3-1/TRBV3-2,TRBJ1-1,TGTGCCAGCAGCCCAGACAGGAGGGGGGGGAACACTGAAGCTTTCTTT,CASSPDRRGGNTEAFF
-,-,TRBV2,TRBJ1-2,TGTGCCAGCAGTTCAGGACATTTAGGCTACACCTTC,CASSSGHLGYTF
TRBD2,-,TRBV24-1,TRBJ2-1,TGTGCCACCAGTGATTCAGGCCTCCGGACTAGCGGGAGGGCCGACAATGAGCAGTTCTTC,CATSDSGLRTSGRADNEQFF
TRBD2,-,TRBV2,TRBJ2-1,TGTGCCAGCAGTGAAGTACTAGCGGCGCCACATTACTACAATGAGCAGTTCTTC,CASSEVLAAPHYYNEQFF
-,-,TRBV4-3,TRBJ1-2,TGCGCCAGCAGCCAAGGCGCAGGCCTGTATGGCTACACCTTC,CASSQGAGLYGYTF
-,-,TRBV5-4,TRBJ2-7,TGTGCCAGCAGCTTTATAGGGGTCCAGAGCTACGAGCAGTACTTC,CASSFIGVQSYEQYF
-,-,TRBV27,TRBJ1-2,TGTGCCAGCAGTCTCGCTGGAGGGTATGGCTACACCTTC,CASSLAGGYGYTF
-,-,TRBV18,TRBJ2-3,TGTGCCAGCTCACCACCCGGGACACGAATCACAGATACGCAGTATTTT,CASSPPGTRITDTQYF
-,-,TRBV7-9,TRBJ2-2,TGTGCCAGCAGCGCCGGAAGGAGCGGGTACACCGGGGAGCTGTTTTTT,CASSAGRSGYTGELFF
-,-,TRBV18,TRBJ1-1,TGTGCCAGCTCACCATTGCCCAGTGAGGCCACTGAAGCTTTCTTT,CASSPLPSEATEAFF
TRBD1,-,TRBV7-9,TRBJ2-7,TGTGCCAGCAGCCGGGGACAGGGGGCGCACGAGCAGTACTTC,CASSRGQGAHEQYF
-,once,TRBV6-6,TRBJ2-7,TGTGCCAGCAGTTACGCCAGGGCCTACGAGCAGTACTTC,CASSYARAYEQYF
TRBD2,-,TRBV11-2,TRBJ2-2,TGTGCCAGCAGCTGGACTAGCGGGGAGAACACCGGGGAGCTGTTTTTT,CASSWTSGENTGELFF
TRBD2,-,TRBV6-5,TRBJ2-5,TGTGCCAGCAACACCGGGACTAGCGATGTAGAGACCCAGTACTTC,CASNTGTSDVETQYF
-,few,TRBV27,TRBJ2-7,TGTGCCAGCGGGGCCCACTACGAGCAGTACTTC,CASGAHYEQYF
TRBD2,-,TRBV7-2,TRBJ2-1,TGTGCCAGCAGCTTAGTTGGACTAGCGAACTACAATGAGCAGTTCTTC,CASSLVGLANYNEQFF
TRBD1,-,TRBV9,TRBJ1-4,TGTGCCAGCAGCCCAAGGAGGACAGGGGCTAATGAAAAACTGTTTTTT,CASSPRRTGANEKLFF
TRBD1,once,TRBV10-3,TRBJ2-1,TGTGCCATCAGTGACCCAACCTCGGACAGGGGGTCTTCCTACAATGAGCAGTTCTTC,CAISDPTSDRGSSYNEQFF
-,-,TRBV4-3,TRBJ2-7,TGCGCCAGCAGCCAAGATCTCGCGCACAGGGTATACGAGCAGTACTTC,CASSQDLAHRVYEQYF
-,once,TRBV6-5,TRBJ1-4,TGTGCCAGCAGTAGGGTCTGGGAGGTCAACGAAAAACTGTTTTTT,CASSRVWEVNEKLFF